This T cell receptor beta chain was identified in a study of response to subunit inactivated influenza vaccine (dated by TCRdb to 2016 to 2019). For the study in its entirety: Deep quantitative T cell receptor repertoire profiling was used in the study to track responses to a trivalent subunit inactivated influenza vaccine.

Study-level results and caveats: The authors suggested that each seasonal influenza vaccination may recruit only a limited number of new T cells.

Receptor amplification or capture employed RT-PCR. TCRdb names Illumina HiSeq 2500 as the instrument used. TCRdb itself trimmed the public reads at Q25 with fastp, ran MiXCR and retained productive beta chains. Entries that share a CDR3 protein sequence are merged under the most common genes and DNA. The sample table shows 860,000 or so distinct CDR3 sequences, and roughly 20% are seen once. The ten largest make up roughly 10% of the sample. In the case of this clonotype: Its antigen is currently not known. No much larger clonotype is one base removed from it; base qualities were not supplied.

The sequence came from a middle-aged man who received an inactivated influenza vaccine. Donor details come from another sample of the same person, matched by shared clones. The sample consisted of PBMCs from blood, taken around 5 days after vaccination.

The CDR3 here reads CASSLGVQYNEQFF. The DNA sequence is TGTGCCAGCAGCTTAGGGGTCCAATACAATGAGCAGTTCTTC. Rearrangement joined TRBV11-2 to TRBJ2-1, with the D segment identity uncertain. V was cut back by 1 base and J by 4 bases, leaving a gap of 8 bases between them. According to the germline V gene, CDR1 reads SGHAT and CDR2 reads FQNNGV. The CDR3 holds 14 amino acids from the cysteine to the phenylalanine. The sequence is cut down to CDR3 DNA, 42 bases in frame from base 1.